This is a list of T cell receptor beta chains from one sample in a study of radiotherapy plus CTLA-4 blockade in lung cancer. Some clones are missing from TCRdb's copy, which holds only in-frame ones; the method was immunoSEQ multiplex PCR. The sample carries around 40,000 clones, 80% to 90% recorded once. Sample: peripheral blood, taken from a patient treated with radiotherapy plus ipilimumab. All receptors come from a human donor with non-small cell lung cancer whose response to radiotherapy plus ipilimumab could not be evaluated. Both conserved end residues are part of each CDR3. The D gene is left open where the match is weak. A row's size may be missing; if present it is once, few, many or a size class.

clone_size	v_call	d_call	j_call	cdr3_nt	cdr3_aa
NA	TRBV28	NA	TRBJ1-3	TGTGCCAGCAGCTCCAGGTACACCATATATTTT	CASSSRYTIYF
NA	TRBV25-1	NA	TRBJ1-1	TGTGCCAGCAGTGATTTCCGGGACACTGAAGCTTTCTTT	CASSDFRDTEAFF
NA	TRBV6-5	TRBD1	TRBJ1-4	TGTGCCAGCAGTTTCCAGACAGGGCGAAATGAAAAACTGTTTTTT	CASSFQTGRNEKLFF
NA	TRBV6-1	NA	TRBJ1-1	TGTGCCAGCAGAGCAGGGTACCAGAACACTGAAGCTTTCTTT	CASRAGYQNTEAFF
few	TRBV7-9	NA	TRBJ2-3	TGTGCCAGCAGCTGGGAGCCAGATACGCAGTATTTT	CASSWEPDTQYF
NA	TRBV29-1	NA	TRBJ1-2	TGCAGCGTTGACCCGTCGGGGAACTATGGCTACACCTTC	CSVDPSGNYGYTF
medium-sized	TRBV4-3	TRBD1	TRBJ2-6	TGCGCCAGCAGCCAAGAGGTAACATCAACAGGGGTAGGGGCCAACGTCCTGACTTTC	CASSQEVTSTGVGANVLTF
NA	TRBV11-2	TRBD1	TRBJ2-7	TGTGCCAGCAGCTTGGGACAGGGGACCTACGAGCAGTACTTC	CASSLGQGTYEQYF
NA	TRBV11-3	TRBD2	TRBJ2-5	TGTGCCAGCAGCCCCCGGACTAGCGGGGGACCGGGGGAGACCCAGTACTTC	CASSPRTSGGPGETQYF
NA	TRBV5-1	NA	TRBJ1-1	TGCGCCAGCAGCTCCTATTTCAACACTGAAGCTTTCTTT	CASSSYFNTEAFF
NA	TRBV5-6	TRBD1	TRBJ1-2	TGTGCCAGCAGCCCCGGGACAGGGGGGGGCTATGGCTACACCTTC	CASSPGTGGGYGYTF
NA	TRBV28	NA	TRBJ1-5	TGTGCCAGCAAAAACAGGGCAACCAGCAATCAGCCCCAGCATTTT	CASKNRATSNQPQHF
NA	TRBV21-1	NA	TRBJ2-1	TGTGCCAGACGCCACAGGGCTACGAGCTCCTACAATGAGCAGTTCTTC	CARRHRATSSYNEQFF
NA	TRBV6-5	TRBD1	TRBJ1-2	TGTGCCAGCAGTGGACAGGGGGCCAGCTATGGCTACACCTTC	CASSGQGASYGYTF
few	TRBV6-4	NA	TRBJ2-1	TGTGCCAGCAGTGACTCCCTTCCGGGCAGGGAAGTTTGCAATGAGCAGTTCTTC	CASSDSLPGREVCNEQFF
NA	TRBV19	TRBD1	TRBJ1-2	TGTGCCAGTAGTCCAGAGGACAGGCTACTGATTAACTATGGCTACACCTTC	CASSPEDRLLINYGYTF
NA	TRBV5-4	NA	TRBJ1-1	TGTGCCAGCAGCTACCTCGGCGGTGCTGAAGCTTTCTTT	CASSYLGGAEAFF
NA	TRBV6-5	TRBD1	TRBJ2-1	TGTGCCAGCAGTTACGACGGGACAGGGCCCAATGAGCAGTTCTTC	CASSYDGTGPNEQFF
NA	TRBV19	TRBD1	TRBJ2-2	TGTGCCAGTAGTACCCCCCGGGACAGGGGAATTACCGGGGAGCTGTTTTTT	CASSTPRDRGITGELFF
few	TRBV7-9	TRBD2	TRBJ2-1	TGTGCCAGCAGCCGTCGGGGGGAGCGGAATGAGCAGTTCTTC	CASSRRGERNEQFF
few	TRBV25-1	NA	TRBJ1-3	TGTGCCAGCAGTGAACTGCGGCGTGGTAGAGGAAACACCATATATTTT	CASSELRRGRGNTIYF
few	TRBV7-2	NA	TRBJ2-2	TGTGCCAGCAGTAGGAGGGCGGGCACCGGGGAGCTGTTTTTT	CASSRRAGTGELFF
NA	TRBV5-6	NA	TRBJ1-2	TGTGCCAGCAGCTTGCCGGGTATGTTTGATGGCTACACCTTC	CASSLPGMFDGYTF
NA	TRBV4-1	TRBD1	TRBJ1-6	TGCGCCAGCAGCCAAAGGGACAGGGCCCCCCTAGGACCCCTCCACTTT	CASSQRDRAPLGPLHF
NA	TRBV28	NA	TRBJ2-7	TGTGCCAGCAGTCCCTCTGTCGGGAGCGTTAGCTCCTACGAGCAGTACTTC	CASSPSVGSVSSYEQYF
once	TRBV29-1	NA	TRBJ2-2	TGCAGCGTTGTTAGGCGGCCAAACACCGGGGAGCTGTTTTTT	CSVVRRPNTGELFF
NA	TRBV5-4	TRBD2	TRBJ2-1	TGTGCCAGCAGTGATGTAGCGGGGGGGCTCTACAATGAGCAGTTCTTC	CASSDVAGGLYNEQFF
NA	TRBV27	NA	TRBJ2-5	TGTGCCATTTCGACGGGAGAGACCCAGTACTTC	CAISTGETQYF
NA	TRBV5-5	TRBD1	TRBJ1-4	TGTGCCAGCAGCTTGGGGGGGACAGGGGGTGAAAAACTGTTTTTT	CASSLGGTGGEKLFF
NA	TRBV7-8	NA	TRBJ2-1	TGTGCCAGCAGCTTCCAGGGAAATGAGCAGTTCTTC	CASSFQGNEQFF
NA	TRBV28	TRBD2	TRBJ2-2	TGTGCCAGCAGTTTACAGGGACTAGTCAAAACCGGGGAGCTGTTTTTT	CASSLQGLVKTGELFF
NA	TRBV5-8	NA	TRBJ1-1	TGTGCCAGCAGCTTCAGAAGTCCAAAAGCTTTCTTT	CASSFRSPKAFF
NA	TRBV2	NA	TRBJ1-2	TGTGCCAGCAGTGAAACGGGAGACTATGGCTACACCTTC	CASSETGDYGYTF
NA	TRBV28	NA	TRBJ2-2	TGTGCCAGCAGTTCTCCCCTTGGTCACTCCCCGAACACCGGGGAGCTGTTTTTT	CASSSPLGHSPNTGELFF
NA	TRBV11-2	TRBD2	TRBJ2-2	TGTGCCAGCAGCTTAACTAGCGGGAGGACGGGGACCGGGGAGCTGTTTTTT	CASSLTSGRTGTGELFF
NA	TRBV4-1	NA	TRBJ1-1	TGCGCCAGCAGCCAAGGACGAGGCACTGAAGCTTTCTTT	CASSQGRGTEAFF
NA	TRBV7-9	TRBD1	TRBJ2-2	TGTGCCAGCAGCACCGGGACAGGGATGGTCGGGGAGCTGTTTTTT	CASSTGTGMVGELFF
NA	TRBV7-3	NA	TRBJ2-3	TGTGCCAGCAGGGCTGGACTCTCGGCGGGCGATACGCAGTATTTT	CASRAGLSAGDTQYF
NA	TRBV28	NA	TRBJ2-5	TGTGCCAGCAGCCTCATCCGAGGAACCGAGGGAGAGACCCAGTACTTC	CASSLIRGTEGETQYF
NA	TRBV5-6	NA	TRBJ1-5	TGTGCCAGCAGCCTACAGGCCGGCAATCAGCCCCAGCATTTT	CASSLQAGNQPQHF